Shown below are 13 T cell receptor beta chains from a single sample sequenced in a study of T cell responses to AZD1222 COVID-19 vaccine. TCRdb keeps only in-frame clones here, not all; method: immunoSEQ multiplex PCR. The data hold about 68,000 clones, with 75% to 90% observed a single time. The material was peripheral blood, obtained on day 0 of AZD1222 vaccination. The source is an adult in good health.

The CDR3 region is CASSLDPDGGYTF. As DNA, the CDR3 is TGTGCCAGCAGCTTAGACCCAGATGGAGGCTACACCTTC. This sequence joins TRBV7-9 and TRBJ1-2; D is unresolved. The CDR3 runs to 13 residues. Germline V gives CDR1 SEHNR, CDR2 FQNEAQ (reference sequence). The V gene lost 1 base and the J gene lost 8 bases, with 11 bases spanning the gap.

CDR3 region: CASSLSRARSTEAFF. Written as DNA, the CDR3 is TGTGCCAGCAGCTTATCCAGGGCCAGAAGCACTGAAGCTTTCTTT. This chain joins TRBV6-5 and TRBJ1-1; D may be TRBD1 (5 bases). Germline assignment: CDR1 MNHEY and CDR2 SVGAGI. Trimming removed 6 bases from V and 4 bases from J, with 18 bases in between. The CDR3 covers 15 residues.

V usage is TRBV5-3 and J usage is TRBJ1-1, with a tentative D call TRBD1 (5 bases). TRBV5-3 carries the ORF label, with uncertain function. This CDR3 has 13 amino acids. Trimming pared 7 bases from V and 1 base from J, leaving 11 bases between. The CDR3 is CARPGRRNTEAFF. In nucleotides, the CDR3 is TGTGCCAGACCGGGGCGGAGGAACACTGAAGCTTTCTTT.

This chain uses TRBV7-8 with TRBJ1-4, with a weak D call TRBD1 (5 bases). There are 15 residues in the CDR3. Germline assignment: CDR1 SGHVS and CDR2 FQNEAQ. Between the trimmed V and J ends, which lost 8 bases and 8 bases, there was a span of 21 bases. CDR3 loop: CASGVGGAEQEKLFF. CDR3 sequence (DNA): TGTGCCAGCGGCGTGGGAGGGGCAGAGCAGGAAAAACTGTTTTTT.

This chain uses TRBV29-1 with TRBJ2-7; D remains unclear. The V gene's germline CDR1 is SQVTM and CDR2 ANQGSEA. The CDR3 contains 11 residues. Trimming pared 7 bases from V and 4 bases from J, leaving 11 bases between. The CDR3 protein is CSARTRYEQYF. The CDR3 DNA sequence: TGCAGCGCTAGGACGAGATACGAGCAGTACTTC.

The chain joins TRBV6-1 to TRBJ2-3; a weak D match, TRBD2 (6 bases). V lost 0 bases and J lost 1, with 17 bases in between. The germline V gene encodes CDR1 MNHNS and CDR2 SASEGT. This CDR3 spans 18 amino acids. The CDR3 sequence: CASSEAVPLALGTDTQYF. CDR3 nucleotides: TGTGCCAGCAGTGAAGCGGTTCCGCTAGCGTTGGGCACAGATACGCAGTATTTT.

J is TRBJ2-7 and V is TRBV15; D is ambiguous. CDR1 and CDR2 from the germline V gene are LNHNV and YYDKDF (reference sequence). With 5 bases removed from V and 5 bases from J, the gap between germline ends came to 13 bases. The CDR3 sequence is 13 residues long. In DNA, the CDR3 is TGTGCCACCAGCCGAGGATATGGCGACGAGCAGTACTTC. Translation gives CATSRGYGDEQYF. Supplemented by reference TRBV15 and TRBJ2-7, the full variable domain reads DAMVIQNPRYQVTQFGKPVTLSCSQTLNHNVMYWYQQKSSQAPKLLFHYYDKDFNNEADTPDNFQSRRPNTSFCFLDIRSPGLGDTAMYLCATSRGYGDEQYFGPGTRLTVT.

This clone has just one count. V usage is TRBV5-1 and J usage is TRBJ2-3; D is possibly TRBD1 or TRBD2 (5 bases each). Trimming removed 0 bases from V and 4 bases from J, with 9 bases in between. The CDR3 totals 14 residues. Germline assignment: CDR1 SGHRS and CDR2 YFSETQ. The CDR3 reads CASSLEVGADTQYF. The DNA of the CDR3 is TGCGCCAGCAGCTTGGAGGTGGGGGCAGATACGCAGTATTTT.

The chain joins TRBV9 to TRBJ2-1; TRBD1 agrees at 9 bases. Germline V gene sequence: CDR1 SGDLS, CDR2 YYNGEE. The CDR3 sequence is 15 residues long. Unmatched junction bases numbered 7, after V lost 3 bases and J lost 6 bases. CDR3 sequence: CASSAPGQGINEQFF. The CDR3 nucleotides read TGTGCCAGCAGCGCCCCGGGACAGGGAATCAATGAGCAGTTCTTC.

J is TRBJ1-2 and V is TRBV5-5, with 8 positions matching TRBD1. Germline V gives CDR1 SGHKS, CDR2 YYEKEE (reference sequence). CDR3 length equals 16 residues. V was clipped by 2 bases and J by 3 bases; unmatched bases: 9. CDR3 nucleotides: TGTGCCAGCAGCTTCAGTTCAGGGGGCGCTTACTATGGCTACACCTTC. Its translation is CASSFSSGGAYYGYTF.

V is TRBV5-1 and J is TRBJ2-2; 9 bases map to TRBD2. Germline V gene sequence: CDR1 SGHRS, CDR2 YFSETQ. V was clipped by 0 bases and J by 1 base; unmatched bases: 7. This CDR3 is 18 amino acids long. CDR3 amino acids: CASSLVSGRSGNTGELFF. DNA of the CDR3: TGCGCCAGCAGCTTGGTTAGCGGGAGATCTGGGAACACCGGGGAGCTGTTTTTT.

V and J are TRBV19 and TRBJ2-3; 10 bases fit TRBD2. The trim removed 2 bases at V and 2 bases at J, leaving 7 bases unmatched. Germline loops: CDR1 LNHDA, CDR2 SQIVND (reference sequence). The CDR3 totals 17 residues. In nucleotides, the CDR3 is TGTGCCAGTAGTATAAGTGTAGCGGGGGGTTTCACAGATACGCAGTATTTT. The encoded protein is CASSISVAGGFTDTQYF.

The genes are TRBV2 and TRBJ2-1; D unclear. Germline V CDR1 and CDR2: SNHLY, FYNNEI. V lost 3 bases to trimming and J lost 7 bases, with 16 bases between them. The length of the CDR3 is 15 residues. In DNA form, the CDR3 reads TGTGCCAGCAGTGAGAGGTCGGCTCGTAATAATGAGCAGTTCTTC. It encodes CASSERSARNNEQFF. The full variable domain, its missing parts supplied by reference TRBV2 and TRBJ2-1, is EPEVTQTPSHQVTQMGQEVILRCVPISNHLYFYWYRQILGQKVEFLVSFYNNEISEKSEIFDDQFSVERPDGSNFTLKIRSTKLEDSAMYFCASSERSARNNEQFFGPGTRLTVL.